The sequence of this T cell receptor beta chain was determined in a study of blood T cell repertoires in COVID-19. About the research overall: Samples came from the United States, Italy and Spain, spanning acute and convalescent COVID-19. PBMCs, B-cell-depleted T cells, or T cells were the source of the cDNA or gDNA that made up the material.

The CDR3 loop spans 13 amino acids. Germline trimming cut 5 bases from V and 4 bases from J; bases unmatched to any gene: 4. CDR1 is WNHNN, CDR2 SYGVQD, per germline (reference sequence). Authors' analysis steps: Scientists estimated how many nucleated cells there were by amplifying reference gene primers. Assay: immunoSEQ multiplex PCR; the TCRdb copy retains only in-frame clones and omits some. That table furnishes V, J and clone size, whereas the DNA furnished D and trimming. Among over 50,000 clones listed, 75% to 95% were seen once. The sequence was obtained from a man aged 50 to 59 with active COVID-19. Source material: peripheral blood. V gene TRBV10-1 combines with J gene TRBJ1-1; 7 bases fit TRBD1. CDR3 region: CASSKQGLTEAFF. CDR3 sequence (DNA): TGCGCCAGCAGTAAACAGGGGCTCACTGAAGCTTTCTTT.